This T cell receptor (beta chain) was obtained from a study of T cells in Graves' hyperthyroidism and ophthalmopathy. General study findings and limits: Most thyroid-expanded clonotypes above 0.001 were also found in blood.

Amplification of TCR beta CDR3 regions used RNA as the template. Using the HTBI primer set, a first-round RT-PCR was run on the TCR CDR3. TCRdb itself ran the multiplex PCR reads through MiXCR, one entry per CDR3 protein. The repertoire holds around 60,000 distinct CDR3 sequences, with roughly 52% as singletons. With 3 bases removed from V and 6 bases from J, the gap between germline ends came to 11 bases. This CDR3 is 13 amino acids long. CDR1 MNHNS and CDR2 SASEGT come from the germline V gene. The PBMCs were taken from roughly 10 ml of fresh peripheral blood. As concerns this clonotype: The target antigen is unknown.

The sample taken for sequencing was blood. The receptor comes from a woman aged 25-40 years with Graves' ophthalmopathy. V gene TRBV6-1 combines with J gene TRBJ1-1; possibly TRBD1 for D (5 bases). The CDR3: CASSEGGVSEAFF. For the CDR3, the DNA is TGTGCCAGCAGTGAGGGGGGGGTTTCTGAAGCTTTCTTT.